Here is one TCR beta chain with its context. The antigen remains unidentified. This record comes from a study of cytomegalovirus exposure and HLA in healthy donors. Study-level background: An analysis done earlier identified approximately 120 million unique TCR beta sequences from 200 million or so T cells. Assignment to the Caucasian-associated ancestry cluster applied to over 70% of the approximately 370 genotyped donors.

The study ran its PCR with 60 Vbeta and 13 Jbeta primers. The assay was immunoSEQ multiplex PCR, and TCRdb's table has in-frame clones only and misses some. The sample lists some 160,000 clones, around 73% seen once, with more than 1.2% in the top ten. Looked up from germline, CDR1 is MDHEN and CDR2 is SYDVKM. CDR3 length: 13 residues. Trimming left V 2 bases short and J 6 bases short, with 8 bases between. Findings and limits, study-wide: Cytomegalovirus-associated status was assigned to more than 150 TCR beta chains. An assumption of roughly uniform sequencing depth across donors underlay the presence/absence analyses.

The chain uses TRBV28 and TRBJ1-5; maybe TRBD1 (6 bases). This receptor was identified in a male donor in good health and CMV-seronegative. The source material was PBMCs. The chain's CDR3 is CASSLQGTQPQHF. The CDR3 DNA reads as TGTGCCAGCAGTTTACAGGGGACTCAGCCCCAGCATTTT.